The 4 T cell receptor beta chains listed next were all sequenced from one sample in a study of cytomegalovirus exposure and HLA in healthy donors. Here immunoSEQ multiplex PCR was the method, and the copy in TCRdb shows in-frame clones only, minus some. The table shows over 85,000 clones, with around 87% occurring only once. Sequenced sample: PBMCs. Receptors were obtained from a woman between 25 and 40 years old in good health and CMV-seropositive.

This clone was counted only a few times. CDR3 coding DNA: TGTGCCAGCTCACCTGGACAGGGTAATTCACCCCTCCACTTT. Amino acids: CASSPGQGNSPLHF. J is TRBJ1-6 and V is TRBV18, with 8 bases aligning to TRBD1. From germline, CDR1 is KGHSH and CDR2 LQKENI. This CDR3 contains 14 residues. With 3 bases clipped from V and 6 bases from J, the junction kept 1 base outside the gene matches.

In this sample, this clone turned up once. This chain joins TRBV5-6 and TRBJ2-1; weak D call: TRBD2 (6 bases). Trimming stripped 2 bases from V and 5 bases from J, with 14 bases between. This CDR3 is 15 amino acids long. Germline loops: CDR1 SGHDT, CDR2 YYEEEE. The CDR3 coding sequence is TGTGCCAGCAGCTTCGGGCGGGGAAACCACAATGAGCAGTTCTTC. This gives the protein CASSFGRGNHNEQFF.

This chain joins TRBV5-1 and TRBJ1-2; unclear D gene. CDR1 and CDR2 from the germline V gene are SGHRS and YFSETQ. The CDR3 runs to 15 residues. The germline V and J ends were trimmed by 0 bases and 2 bases, with 11 bases remaining between them. Here the CDR3 DNA reads TGCGCCAGCAGCTTGGCCGGAGGGTTAAACTATGGCTACACCTTC. Encoded protein: CASSLAGGLNYGYTF.

The rearrangement uses TRBV6-1 and TRBJ2-5, with 7 bases identical to TRBD2. V shed 1 base, J shed 5 bases, and the junction held 10 bases outside the gene matches. The CDR3 spans 16 residues. Germline V gene sequence: CDR1 MNHNS, CDR2 SASEGT. The CDR3 reads CASSEVALREWETQYF. The CDR3 DNA sequence: TGTGCCAGCAGTGAAGTTGCTCTGCGGGAGTGGGAGACCCAGTACTTC.